This T cell receptor beta chain came from a study of blood T cell repertoires in COVID-19 (dated by TCRdb to 2019 to 2021). Regarding the study in general: Collaborator samples came from the United States, Italy and Spain and covered acute and convalescent phases of COVID-19. The prospective study material was composed of cDNA or gDNA derived from T cells, B-cell-depleted T cells, or PBMCs. Deeply sampled blood TCRbeta repertoires from subjects exposed to, actively infected with, or recovered from COVID-19 were included in the dataset. The repertoires were released in a freely available public database meant as a resource for research on the immune response to SARS-CoV-2. Samples were obtained from the ongoing ImmuneRACE study (first 160 participants) and from 1,200 or so subjects provided by 6 global collaborators. Sample metadata almost always included a de-identified subject ID, COVID-19 status, age in years and sex. Where available, HLA class I and class II types were taken from metadata supplied by the sample provider and were not determined by assay-based typing. Results the study describes overall, beyond this receptor: How much clinical and demographic metadata was included differed by source and by participant, and the metadata was provided uncurated.

CDR1 MGHDK and CDR2 SYGVNS are derived from the germline V gene. V and J are truncated by 6 bases and 7 bases respectively, leaving an intervening sequence of 18 bases. Inclusive of the bounding cysteine and phenylalanine, the CDR3 is 15 residues long. Just the 45-base CDR3 DNA is kept, in frame starting at base 1. TCRbeta CDR3 regions were amplified from genomic DNA by means of the immunoSEQ Assay, a bias-controlled multiplex PCR. Regarding the original processing steps: The number of nucleated cells in each sample was estimated from the amplification of reference gene primers within the assay. To quantify the absolute abundance of each unique TCRbeta CDR3 rearrangement, sequence reads were collapsed and filtered. For each sample, productive Simpson clonality was calculated as the square root of Simpson's diversity index across productive rearrangements. Held by TCRdb, this immuneACCESS table contains in-frame sequences only and omits some clones. Under half of the omission traces to an unresolved V gene where checked; the cause of the rest is unknown. The DNA was the basis for D and trimming; V, J and clone size are from that table. The sample yields about 92,000 clones; roughly nine tenths were counted once. The ten biggest clones cover about 2% of the sample.

Collaborating institutions collected whole blood in K2EDTA tubes following their own protocols. Collaborator samples were shipped for TCRbeta analysis as frozen whole blood, isolated PBMCs, or DNA extracted from either sample type. Points on this clone: It lacks a known antigen. No quality values exist for individual bases; no much larger clone is one base distant.

This receptor chain uses TRBV25-1 and TRBJ1-4, and perhaps TRBD1 as D gene, on 5 matching bases. The source is a human donor with active COVID-19. The donor label of this sample is uncertain. The sample was peripheral blood. This receptor has the CDR3 CASSEGLGGGEKLFF. The DNA reads TGTGCCAGCAGCGAGGGACTCGGGGGGGGTGAAAAACTGTTTTTT.